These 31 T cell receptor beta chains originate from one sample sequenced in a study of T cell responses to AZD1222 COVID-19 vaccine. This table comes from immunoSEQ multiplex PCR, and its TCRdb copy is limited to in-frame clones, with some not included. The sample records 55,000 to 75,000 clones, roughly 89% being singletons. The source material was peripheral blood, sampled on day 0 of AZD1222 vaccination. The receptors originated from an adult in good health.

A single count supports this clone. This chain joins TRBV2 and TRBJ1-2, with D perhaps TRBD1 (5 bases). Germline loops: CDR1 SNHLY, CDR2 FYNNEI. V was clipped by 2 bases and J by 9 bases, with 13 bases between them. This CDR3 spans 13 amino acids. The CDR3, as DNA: TGTGCCAGCAGTGAACGACAGAACATACGCTACACCTTC. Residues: CASSERQNIRYTF.

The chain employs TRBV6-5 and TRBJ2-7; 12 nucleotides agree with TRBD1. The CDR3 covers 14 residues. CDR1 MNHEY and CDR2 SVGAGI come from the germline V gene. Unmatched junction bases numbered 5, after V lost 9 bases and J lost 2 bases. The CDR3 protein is CASWGTGGAYEQYF. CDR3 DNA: TGTGCCAGTTGGGGGACAGGGGGCGCCTACGAGCAGTACTTC.

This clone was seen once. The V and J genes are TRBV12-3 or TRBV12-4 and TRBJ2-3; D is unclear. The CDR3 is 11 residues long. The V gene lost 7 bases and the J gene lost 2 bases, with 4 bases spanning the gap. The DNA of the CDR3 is TGTGCCAGCACCCACACAGATACGCAGTATTTT. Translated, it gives CASTHTDTQYF.

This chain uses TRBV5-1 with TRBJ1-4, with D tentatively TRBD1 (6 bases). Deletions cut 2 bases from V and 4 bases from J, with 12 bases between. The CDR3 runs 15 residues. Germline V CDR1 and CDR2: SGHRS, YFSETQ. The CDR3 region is CASSFVGGFNEKLFF. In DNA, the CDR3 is TGCGCCAGCAGCTTCGTCGGGGGCTTTAATGAAAAACTGTTTTTT.

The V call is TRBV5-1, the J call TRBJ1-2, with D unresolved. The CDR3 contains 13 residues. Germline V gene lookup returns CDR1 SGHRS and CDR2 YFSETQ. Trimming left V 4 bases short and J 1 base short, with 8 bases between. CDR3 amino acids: CASSLDGNYGYTF. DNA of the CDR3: TGCGCCAGCAGCCTGGACGGTAACTATGGCTACACCTTC. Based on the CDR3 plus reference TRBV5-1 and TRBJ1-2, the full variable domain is KAGVTQTPRYLIKTRGQQVTLSCSPISGHRSVSWYQQTPGQGLQFLFEYFSETQRNKGNFPGRFSGRQFSNSRSEMNVSTLELGDSALYLCASSLDGNYGYTFGSGTRLTVV.

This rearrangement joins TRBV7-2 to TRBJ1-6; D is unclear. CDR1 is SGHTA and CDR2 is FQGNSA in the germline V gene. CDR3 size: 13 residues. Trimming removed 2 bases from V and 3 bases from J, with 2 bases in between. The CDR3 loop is CASSLNYNSPLHF. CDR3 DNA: TGTGCCAGCAGCTTAAACTATAATTCACCCCTCCACTTT. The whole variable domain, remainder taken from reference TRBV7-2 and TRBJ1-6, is GAGVSQSPSNKVTEKGKDVELRCDPISGHTALYWYRQSLGQGLEFLIYFQGNSAPDKSGLPSDRFSAERTGGSVSTLTIQRTQQEDSAVYLCASSLNYNSPLHFGNGTRLTVT.

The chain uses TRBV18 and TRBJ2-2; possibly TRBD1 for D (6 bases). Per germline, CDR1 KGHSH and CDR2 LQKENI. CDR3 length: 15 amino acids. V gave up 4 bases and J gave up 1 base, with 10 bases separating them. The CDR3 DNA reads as TGTGCCAGCTCACTACAGGGAATGAACACCGGGGAGCTGTTTTTT. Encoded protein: CASSLQGMNTGELFF.

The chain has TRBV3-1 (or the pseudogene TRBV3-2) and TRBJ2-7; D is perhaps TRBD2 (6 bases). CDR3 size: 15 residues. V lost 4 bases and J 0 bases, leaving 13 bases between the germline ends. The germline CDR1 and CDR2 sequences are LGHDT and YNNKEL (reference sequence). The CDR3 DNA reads TGTGCCAGCAGCCCCAGGGCGGGGATCTCCTACGAGCAGTACTTC. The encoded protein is CASSPRAGISYEQYF.

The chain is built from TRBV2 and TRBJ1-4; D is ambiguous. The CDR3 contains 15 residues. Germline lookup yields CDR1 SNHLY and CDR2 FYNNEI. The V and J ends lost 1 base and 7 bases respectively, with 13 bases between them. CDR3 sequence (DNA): TGTGCCAGCAGTGAAGGTTCCTCACGAGGTGAAAAACTGTTTTTT. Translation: CASSEGSSRGEKLFF.

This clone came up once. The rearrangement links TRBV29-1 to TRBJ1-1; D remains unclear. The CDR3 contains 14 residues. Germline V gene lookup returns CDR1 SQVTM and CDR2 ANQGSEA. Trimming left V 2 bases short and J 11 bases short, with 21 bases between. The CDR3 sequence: CSVESKQSPVRAFF. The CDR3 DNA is TGCAGCGTTGAATCCAAGCAGAGCCCGGTGAGGGCTTTCTTT. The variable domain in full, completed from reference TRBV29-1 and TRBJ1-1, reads SAVISQKPSRDICQRGTSLTIQCQVDSQVTMMFWYRQQPGQSLTLIATANQGSEATYESGFVIDKFPISRPNLTFSTLTVSNMSPEDSSIYLCSVESKQSPVRAFFGQGTRLTVV.

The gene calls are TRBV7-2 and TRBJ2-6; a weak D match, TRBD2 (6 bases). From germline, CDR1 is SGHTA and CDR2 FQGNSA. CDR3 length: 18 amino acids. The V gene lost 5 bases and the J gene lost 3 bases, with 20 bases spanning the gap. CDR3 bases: TGTGCCAGCAGCGCCCCGGGGGTTAGCCCTATTGGGGCCAACGTCCTGACTTTC. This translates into CASSAPGVSPIGANVLTF.

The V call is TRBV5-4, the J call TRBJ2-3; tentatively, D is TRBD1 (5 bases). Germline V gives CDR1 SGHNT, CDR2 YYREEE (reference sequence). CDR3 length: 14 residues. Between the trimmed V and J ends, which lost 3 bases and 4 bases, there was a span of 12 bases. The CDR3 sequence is CASSSAGLADTQYF. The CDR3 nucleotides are TGTGCCAGCAGCTCGGCAGGGCTGGCAGATACGCAGTATTTT.

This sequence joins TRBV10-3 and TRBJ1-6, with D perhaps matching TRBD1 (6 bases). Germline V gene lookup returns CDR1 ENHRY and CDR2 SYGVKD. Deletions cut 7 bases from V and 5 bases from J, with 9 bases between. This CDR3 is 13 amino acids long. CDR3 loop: CAINGQNNSPLHF. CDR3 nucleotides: TGTGCCATCAACGGACAGAATAATTCACCCCTCCACTTT.

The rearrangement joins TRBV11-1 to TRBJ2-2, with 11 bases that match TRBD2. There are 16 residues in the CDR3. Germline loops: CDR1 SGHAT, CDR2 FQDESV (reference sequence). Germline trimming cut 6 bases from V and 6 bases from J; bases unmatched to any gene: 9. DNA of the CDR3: TGTGCCAGCAGTTTTATAGCGGGGGGGCCCGCCGGGGAGCTGTTTTTT. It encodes CASSFIAGGPAGELFF.

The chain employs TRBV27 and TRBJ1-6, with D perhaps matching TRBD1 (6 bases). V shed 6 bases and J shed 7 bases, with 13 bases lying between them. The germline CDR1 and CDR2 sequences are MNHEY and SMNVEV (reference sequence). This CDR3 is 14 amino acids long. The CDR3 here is CASSGQPVNSPLHF. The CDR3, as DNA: TGTGCCAGCAGCGGACAGCCAGTGAATTCACCCCTCCACTTT.

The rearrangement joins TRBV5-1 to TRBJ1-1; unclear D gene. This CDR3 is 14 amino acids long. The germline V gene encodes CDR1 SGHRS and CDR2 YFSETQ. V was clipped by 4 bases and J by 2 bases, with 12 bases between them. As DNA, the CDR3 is TGCGCCAGCAGCCCGGTGGCAGGAAACACTGAAGCTTTCTTT. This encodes CASSPVAGNTEAFF.

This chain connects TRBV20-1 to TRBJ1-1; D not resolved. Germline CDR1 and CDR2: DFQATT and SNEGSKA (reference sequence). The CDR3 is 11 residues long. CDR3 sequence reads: CQGRGNTEAFF. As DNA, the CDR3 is TGCCAAGGCCGGGGAAACACTGAAGCTTTCTTT.

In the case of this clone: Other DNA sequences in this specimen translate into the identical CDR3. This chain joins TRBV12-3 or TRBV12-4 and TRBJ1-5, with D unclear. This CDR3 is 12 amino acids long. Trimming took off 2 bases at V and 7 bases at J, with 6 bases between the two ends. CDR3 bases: TGTGCCAGCAGTTTATCTGGGCAGCCCCAGCATTTT. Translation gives CASSLSGQPQHF.

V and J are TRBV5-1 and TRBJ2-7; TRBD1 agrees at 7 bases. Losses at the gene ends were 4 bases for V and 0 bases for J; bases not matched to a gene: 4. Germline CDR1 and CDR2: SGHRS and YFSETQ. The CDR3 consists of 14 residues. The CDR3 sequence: CASSPGTDSYEQYF. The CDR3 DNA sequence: TGCGCCAGCAGCCCCGGGACAGACTCCTACGAGCAGTACTTC. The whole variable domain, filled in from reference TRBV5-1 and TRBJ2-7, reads KAGVTQTPRYLIKTRGQQVTLSCSPISGHRSVSWYQQTPGQGLQFLFEYFSETQRNKGNFPGRFSGRQFSNSRSEMNVSTLELGDSALYLCASSPGTDSYEQYFGPGTRLTVT.

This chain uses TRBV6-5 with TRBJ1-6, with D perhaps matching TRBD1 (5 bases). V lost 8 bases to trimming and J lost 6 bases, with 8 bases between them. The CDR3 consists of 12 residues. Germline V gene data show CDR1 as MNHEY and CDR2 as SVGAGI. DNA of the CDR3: TGTGCCAGCGGGACGGGTAATTCACCCCTCCACTTT. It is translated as CASGTGNSPLHF.

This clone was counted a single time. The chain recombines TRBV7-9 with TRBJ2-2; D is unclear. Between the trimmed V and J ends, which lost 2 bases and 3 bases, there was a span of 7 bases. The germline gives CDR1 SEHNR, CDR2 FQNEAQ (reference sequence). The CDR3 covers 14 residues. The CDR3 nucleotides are TGTGCCAGCAGCTTAAGGTGGGACACCGGGGAGCTGTTTTTT. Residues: CASSLRWDTGELFF.

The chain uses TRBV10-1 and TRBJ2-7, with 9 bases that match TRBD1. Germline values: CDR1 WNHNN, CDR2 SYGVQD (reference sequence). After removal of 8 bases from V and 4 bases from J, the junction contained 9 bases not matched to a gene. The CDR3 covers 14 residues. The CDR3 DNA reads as TGCGCCAGCCCTTGGTGGGGACAGGGTTACGAGCAGTACTTC. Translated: CASPWWGQGYEQYF.

CDR3 loop: CASSPRSSGPADTQYF. As DNA, the CDR3 is TGTGCCAGCAGCCCAAGGTCTAGCGGGCCCGCAGATACGCAGTATTTT. The chain couples TRBV7-9 to TRBJ2-3; 8 bases map to TRBD2. The CDR3 totals 16 residues. Germline CDR1 and CDR2: SEHNR and FQNEAQ (reference sequence). With 5 bases clipped from V and 4 bases from J, the junction kept 11 bases outside the gene matches.

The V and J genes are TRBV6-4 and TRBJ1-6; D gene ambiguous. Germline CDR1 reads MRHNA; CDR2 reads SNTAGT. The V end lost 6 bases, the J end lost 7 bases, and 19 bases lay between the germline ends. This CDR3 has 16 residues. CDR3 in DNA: TGTGCCAGCAGGAGCCCCACGTCGAGGGCCAATTCACCCCTCCACTTT. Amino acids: CASRSPTSRANSPLHF.

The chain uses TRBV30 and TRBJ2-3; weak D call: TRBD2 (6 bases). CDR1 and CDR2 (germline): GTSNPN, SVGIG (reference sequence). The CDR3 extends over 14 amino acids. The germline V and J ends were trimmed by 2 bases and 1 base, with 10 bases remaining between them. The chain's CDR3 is CAWSLGGGTDTQYF. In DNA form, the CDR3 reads TGTGCCTGGAGTCTGGGCGGGGGCACAGATACGCAGTATTTT.

CDR3: CASSPHRLLNEKLFF. CDR3 nucleotide sequence: TGTGCCAGCAGCCCCCACAGACTCCTTAATGAAAAACTGTTTTTT. V is TRBV7-8 and J is TRBJ1-4; D call uncertain. The CDR3 is 15 amino acids. CDR1 SGHVS and CDR2 FQNEAQ come from the germline V gene. Trimming pared 5 bases from V and 4 bases from J, leaving 14 bases between.

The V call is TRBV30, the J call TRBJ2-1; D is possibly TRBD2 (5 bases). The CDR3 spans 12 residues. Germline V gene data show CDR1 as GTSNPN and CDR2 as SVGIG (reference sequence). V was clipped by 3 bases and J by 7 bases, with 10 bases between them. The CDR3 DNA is TGTGCCTGGAGGGGTGGAGGTAATGAGCAGTTCTTC. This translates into CAWRGGGNEQFF.

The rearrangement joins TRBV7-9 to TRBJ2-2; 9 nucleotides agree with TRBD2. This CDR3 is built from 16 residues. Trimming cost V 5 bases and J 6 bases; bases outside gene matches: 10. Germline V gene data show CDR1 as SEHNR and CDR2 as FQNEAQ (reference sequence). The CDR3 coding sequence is TGTGCCAGCAGCACCCAACTAGCGGGCTATGCCGGGGAGCTGTTTTTT. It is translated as CASSTQLAGYAGELFF.

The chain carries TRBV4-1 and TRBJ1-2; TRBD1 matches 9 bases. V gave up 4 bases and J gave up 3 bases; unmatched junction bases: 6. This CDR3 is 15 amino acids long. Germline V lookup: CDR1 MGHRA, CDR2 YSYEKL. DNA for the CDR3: TGCGCCAGCAGCCCCCGGGACAGGGACCACTATGGCTACACCTTC. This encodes CASSPRDRDHYGYTF.

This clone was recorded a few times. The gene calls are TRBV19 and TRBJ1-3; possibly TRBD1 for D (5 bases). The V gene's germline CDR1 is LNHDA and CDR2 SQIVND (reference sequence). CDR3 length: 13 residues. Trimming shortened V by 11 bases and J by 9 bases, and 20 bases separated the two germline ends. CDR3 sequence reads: CAAQSGPGGTIYF. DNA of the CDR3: TGTGCCGCCCAGAGTGGGCCCGGGGGCACCATATATTTT. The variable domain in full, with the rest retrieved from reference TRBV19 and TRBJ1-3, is DGGITQSPKYLFRKEGQNVTLSCEQNLNHDAMYWYRQDPGQGLRLIYYSQIVNDFQKGDIAEGYSVSREKKESFPLTVTSAQKNPTAFYLCAAQSGPGGTIYFGEGSWLTVV.

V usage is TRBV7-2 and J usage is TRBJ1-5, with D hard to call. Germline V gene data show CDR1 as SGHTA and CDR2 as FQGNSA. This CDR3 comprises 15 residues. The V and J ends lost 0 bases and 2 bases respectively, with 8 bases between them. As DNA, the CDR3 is TGTGCCAGCAGCTTAGCTACCGGGGGCAATCAGCCCCAGCATTTT. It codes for CASSLATGGNQPQHF.